Many counts were recorded for the clone carrying this T cell receptor (beta chain). The sample originates from a study of spatial heterogeneity in lung cancer. Overall study context: Donors were roughly 72 untreated early-stage non-small cell lung cancer patients. Two to three years after resection was the median timing of the follow-up PBMC samples, which were sequenced when available.

Noted time point: blood at routine non-recurrence follow-up after resection. In each case, whole RNA from tumor, nontumor lung or frozen PBMC was sequenced unsorted. A unique molecular identifier was carried by every single TCR cDNA molecule. From the 5' RACE reads, TCRdb called clonotypes with MiXCR, one entry per CDR3 protein. The sample lists around 29,000 distinct CDR3 sequences; under 11% were seen once. The germline V gene encodes CDR1 SGHRS and CDR2 YFSETQ. V dropped 2 bases and J dropped 1 base, with 6 bases sitting between them. The CDR3 covers 13 residues. The sequence was collected from a female donor with early-stage non-small cell lung cancer. The chain is built from TRBV5-1 and TRBJ1-1; D unclear. Sequences were derived from PBMCs, sampled at follow-up. The CDR3 bases are TGCGCCAGCAGCTTTTCCACGAACACTGAAGCTTTCTTT. Translating it yields CASSFSTNTEAFF.